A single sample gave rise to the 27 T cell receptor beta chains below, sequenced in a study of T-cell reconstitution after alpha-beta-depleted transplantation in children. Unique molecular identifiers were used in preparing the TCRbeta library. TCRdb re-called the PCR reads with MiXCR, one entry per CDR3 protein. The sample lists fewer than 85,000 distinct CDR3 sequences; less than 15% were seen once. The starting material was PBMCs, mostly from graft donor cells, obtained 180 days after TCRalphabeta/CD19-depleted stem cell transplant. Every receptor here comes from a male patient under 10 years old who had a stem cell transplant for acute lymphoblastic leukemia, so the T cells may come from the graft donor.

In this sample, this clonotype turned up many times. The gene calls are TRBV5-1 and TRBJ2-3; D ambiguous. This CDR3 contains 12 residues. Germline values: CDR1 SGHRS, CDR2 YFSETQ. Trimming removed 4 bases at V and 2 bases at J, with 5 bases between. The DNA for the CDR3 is TGCGCCAGCAGCGCCCACACAGATACGCAGTATTTT. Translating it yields CASSAHTDTQYF. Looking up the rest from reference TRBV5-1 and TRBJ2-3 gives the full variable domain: KAGVTQTPRYLIKTRGQQVTLSCSPISGHRSVSWYQQTPGQGLQFLFEYFSETQRNKGNFPGRFSGRQFSNSRSEMNVSTLELGDSALYLCASSAHTDTQYFGPGTRLTVL.

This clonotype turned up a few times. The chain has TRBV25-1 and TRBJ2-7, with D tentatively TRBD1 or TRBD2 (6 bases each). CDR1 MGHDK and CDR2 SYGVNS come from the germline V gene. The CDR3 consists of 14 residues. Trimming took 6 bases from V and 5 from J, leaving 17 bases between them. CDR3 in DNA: TGTGCCAGCAGCAGAGGGGGGTCGAGGCACGAGCAGTACTTC. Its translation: CASSRGGSRHEQYF.

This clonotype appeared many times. As DNA, the CDR3 is TGTGCCATCAGGAGACAGGGGGGGACTGAAGCTTTCTTT. It is translated as CAIRRQGGTEAFF. The rearrangement uses TRBV10-3 and TRBJ1-1, with 9 bases fitting TRBD1. Losses at the gene ends were 6 bases for V and 5 bases for J; bases not matched to a gene: 4. Germline CDR1 reads ENHRY; CDR2 reads SYGVKD. The CDR3 has 13 residues.

Here the CDR3 reads CASSLNSRGDNEQFF. The DNA of the CDR3 is TGTGCCAGCAGCTTAAATTCAAGAGGCGACAATGAGCAGTTCTTC. The chain carries TRBV7-3 and TRBJ2-1, with no clear D. CDR3 length: 15 amino acids. V lost 1 base and J 5 bases, leaving 12 bases between the germline ends. CDR1 and CDR2 (germline): SGHTA, FQGTGA. Full variable domain (outside the CDR3, taken from reference TRBV7-3 and TRBJ2-1): GAGVSQTPSNKVTEKGKYVELRCDPISGHTALYWYRQSLGQGPEFLIYFQGTGAADDSGLPNDRFFAVRPEGSVSTLKIQRTERGDSAVYLCASSLNSRGDNEQFFGPGTRLTVL.

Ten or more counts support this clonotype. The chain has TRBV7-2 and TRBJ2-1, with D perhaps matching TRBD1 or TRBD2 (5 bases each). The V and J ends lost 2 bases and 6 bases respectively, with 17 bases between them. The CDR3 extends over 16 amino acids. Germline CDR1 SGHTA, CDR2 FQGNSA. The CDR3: CASSLSAGTNLNEQFF. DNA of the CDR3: TGTGCCAGCAGCTTATCAGCCGGGACCAACCTCAATGAGCAGTTCTTC.

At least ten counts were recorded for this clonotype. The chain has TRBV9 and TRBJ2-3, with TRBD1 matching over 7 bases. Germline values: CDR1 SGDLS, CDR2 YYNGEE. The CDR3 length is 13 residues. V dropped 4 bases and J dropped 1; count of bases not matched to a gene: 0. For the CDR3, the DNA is TGTGCCAGCAGCCAGGGGGGCACAGATACGCAGTATTTT. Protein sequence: CASSQGGTDTQYF. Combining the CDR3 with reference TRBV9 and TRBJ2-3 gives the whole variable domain DSGVTQTPKHLITATGQRVTLRCSPRSGDLSVYWYQQSLDQGLQFLIQYYNGEERAKGNILERFSAQQFPDLHSELNLSSLELGDSALYFCASSQGGTDTQYFGPGTRLTVL.

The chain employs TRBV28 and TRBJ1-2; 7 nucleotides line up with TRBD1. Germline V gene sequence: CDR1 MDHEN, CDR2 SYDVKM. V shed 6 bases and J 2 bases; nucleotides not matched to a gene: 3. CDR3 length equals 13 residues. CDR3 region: CASRRGQNYGYTF. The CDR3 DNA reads TGTGCCAGCAGAAGGGGACAGAACTATGGCTACACCTTC.

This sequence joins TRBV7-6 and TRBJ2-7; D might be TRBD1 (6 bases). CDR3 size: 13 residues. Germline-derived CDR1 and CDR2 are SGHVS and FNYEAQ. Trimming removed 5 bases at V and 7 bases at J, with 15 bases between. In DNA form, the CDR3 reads TGTGCCAGCAGCCCTAAGACGAGGGGGGAGCAGTACTTC. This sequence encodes CASSPKTRGEQYF.

CDR3 region: CSARVGSYNSPLHF. The CDR3 coding sequence is TGCAGTGCTAGGGTAGGATCCTATAATTCACCCCTCCACTTT. The chain is built from TRBV20-1 and TRBJ1-6; D uncertain. Germline V gene data show CDR1 as DFQATT and CDR2 as SNEGSKA (reference sequence). V was pared by 3 bases and J by 1 base, with 7 bases between. The CDR3 sequence is 14 residues long.

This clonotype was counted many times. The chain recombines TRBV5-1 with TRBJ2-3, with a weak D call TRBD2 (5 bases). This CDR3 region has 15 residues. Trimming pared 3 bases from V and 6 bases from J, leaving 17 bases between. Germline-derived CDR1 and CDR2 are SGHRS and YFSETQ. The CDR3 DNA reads TGCGCCAGCAGCTCCGGAACTAGTGCTCGGGATACGCAGTATTTT. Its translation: CASSSGTSARDTQYF.

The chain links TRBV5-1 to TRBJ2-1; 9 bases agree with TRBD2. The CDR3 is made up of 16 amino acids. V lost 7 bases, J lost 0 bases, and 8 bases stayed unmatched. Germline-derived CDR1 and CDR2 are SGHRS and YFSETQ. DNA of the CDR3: TGCGCCAGCTACCCCAGTAGCGGGAGCTCCTACAATGAGCAGTTCTTC. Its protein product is CASYPSSGSSYNEQFF.

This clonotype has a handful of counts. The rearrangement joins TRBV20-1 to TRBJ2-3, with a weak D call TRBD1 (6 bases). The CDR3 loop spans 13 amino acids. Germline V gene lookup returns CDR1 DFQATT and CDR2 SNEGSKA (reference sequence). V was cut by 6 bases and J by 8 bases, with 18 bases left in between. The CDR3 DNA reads TGCAGTGCCAGACTACGGCCAGGGGTTACGCAGTATTTT. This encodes CSARLRPGVTQYF.

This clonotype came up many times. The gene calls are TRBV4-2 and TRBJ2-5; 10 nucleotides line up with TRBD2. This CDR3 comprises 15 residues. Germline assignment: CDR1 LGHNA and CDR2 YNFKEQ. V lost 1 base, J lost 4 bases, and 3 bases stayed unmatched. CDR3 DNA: TGTGCCAGCAGCCAAGGCCTAGCGGGAGTAGAGACCCAGTACTTC. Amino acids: CASSQGLAGVETQYF.

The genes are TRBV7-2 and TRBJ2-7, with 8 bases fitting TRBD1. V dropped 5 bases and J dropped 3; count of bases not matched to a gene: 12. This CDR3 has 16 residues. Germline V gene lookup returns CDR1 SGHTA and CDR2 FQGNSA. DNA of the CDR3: TGTGCCAGCAGCGTACAAGACAGGGGCGGGTTCTACGAGCAGTACTTC. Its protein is CASSVQDRGGFYEQYF.

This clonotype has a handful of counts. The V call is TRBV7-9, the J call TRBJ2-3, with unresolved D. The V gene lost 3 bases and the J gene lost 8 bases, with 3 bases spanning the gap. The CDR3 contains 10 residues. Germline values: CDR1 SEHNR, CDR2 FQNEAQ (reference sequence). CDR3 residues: CASSLGTQYF. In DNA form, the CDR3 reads TGTGCCAGCAGCTTGGGTACGCAGTATTTT.

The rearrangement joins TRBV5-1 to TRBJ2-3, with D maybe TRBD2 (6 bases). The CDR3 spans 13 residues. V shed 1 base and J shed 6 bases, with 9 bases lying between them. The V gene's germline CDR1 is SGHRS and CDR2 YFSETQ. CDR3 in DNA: TGCGCCAGCAGCTTGAGGAGCGGGGATACGCAGTATTTT. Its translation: CASSLRSGDTQYF.

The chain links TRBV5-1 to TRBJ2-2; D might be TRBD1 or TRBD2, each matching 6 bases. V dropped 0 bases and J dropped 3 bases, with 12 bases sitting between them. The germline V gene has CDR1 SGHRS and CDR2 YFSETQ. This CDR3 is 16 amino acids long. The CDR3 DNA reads TGCGCCAGCAGCTTGGCCGGAGGGGGAGACACCGGGGAGCTGTTTTTT. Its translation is CASSLAGGGDTGELFF.

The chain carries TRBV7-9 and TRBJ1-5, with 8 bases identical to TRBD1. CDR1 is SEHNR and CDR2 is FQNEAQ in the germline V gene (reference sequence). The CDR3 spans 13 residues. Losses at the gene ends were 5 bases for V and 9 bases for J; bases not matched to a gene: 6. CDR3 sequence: CASSQGAWGPQHF. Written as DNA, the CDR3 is TGTGCCAGCAGCCAGGGGGCTTGGGGGCCCCAGCATTTT.

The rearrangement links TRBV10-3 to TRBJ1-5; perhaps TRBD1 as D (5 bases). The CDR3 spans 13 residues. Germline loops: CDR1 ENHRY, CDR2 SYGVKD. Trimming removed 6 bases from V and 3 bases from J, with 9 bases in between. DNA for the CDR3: TGTGCCATCAGCCGCGGGGCCAATCAGCCCCAGCATTTT. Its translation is CAISRGANQPQHF.

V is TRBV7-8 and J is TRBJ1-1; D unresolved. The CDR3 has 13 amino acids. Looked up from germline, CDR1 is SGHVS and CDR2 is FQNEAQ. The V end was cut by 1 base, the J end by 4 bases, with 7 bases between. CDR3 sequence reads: CASSLERATEAFF. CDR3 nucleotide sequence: TGTGCCAGCAGCTTAGAGAGGGCCACTGAAGCTTTCTTT.

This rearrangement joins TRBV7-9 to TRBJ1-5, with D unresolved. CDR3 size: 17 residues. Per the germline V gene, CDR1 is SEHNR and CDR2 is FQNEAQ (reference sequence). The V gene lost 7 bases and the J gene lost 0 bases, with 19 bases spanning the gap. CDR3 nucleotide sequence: TGTGCCAGCACCAATGGACCCTCCCCTTATAGCAATCAGCCCCAGCATTTT. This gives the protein CASTNGPSPYSNQPQHF. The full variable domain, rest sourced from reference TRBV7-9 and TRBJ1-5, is DTGVSQNPRHKITKRGQNVTFRCDPISEHNRLYWYRQTLGQGPEFLTYFQNEAQLEKSRLLSDRFSAERPKGSFSTLEIQRTEQGDSAMYLCASTNGPSPYSNQPQHFGDGTRLSIL.

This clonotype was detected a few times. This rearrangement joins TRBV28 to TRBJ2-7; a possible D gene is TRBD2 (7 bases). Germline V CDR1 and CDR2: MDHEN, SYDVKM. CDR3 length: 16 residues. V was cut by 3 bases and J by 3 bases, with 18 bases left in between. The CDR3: CASSFAGAVGLYEQYF. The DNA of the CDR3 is TGTGCCAGCAGTTTTGCGGGGGCGGTCGGGCTCTACGAGCAGTACTTC. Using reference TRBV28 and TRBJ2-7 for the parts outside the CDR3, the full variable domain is DVKVTQSSRYLVKRTGEKVFLECVQDMDHENMFWYRQDPGLGLRLIYFSYDVKMKEKGDIPEGYSVSREKKERFSLILESASTNQTSMYLCASSFAGAVGLYEQYFGPGTRLTVT.

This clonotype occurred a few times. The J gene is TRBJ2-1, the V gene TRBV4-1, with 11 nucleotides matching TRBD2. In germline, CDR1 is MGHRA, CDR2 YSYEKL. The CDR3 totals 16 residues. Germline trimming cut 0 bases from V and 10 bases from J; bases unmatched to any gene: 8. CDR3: CASSQDIAGGSREQFF. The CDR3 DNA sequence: TGCGCCAGCAGCCAAGACATAGCGGGGGGGTCTCGGGAGCAGTTCTTC.

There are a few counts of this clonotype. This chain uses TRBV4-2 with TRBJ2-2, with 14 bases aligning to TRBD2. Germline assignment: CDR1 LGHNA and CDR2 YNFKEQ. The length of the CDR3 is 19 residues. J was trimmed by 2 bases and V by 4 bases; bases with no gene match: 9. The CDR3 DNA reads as TGTGCCAGCAGCCCAAGGGGACTAGCGGGAGCCACCAACACCGGGGAGCTGTTTTTT. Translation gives CASSPRGLAGATNTGELFF.

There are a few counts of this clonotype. The CDR3 region is CSVDATGEAFF. The CDR3 nucleotides are TGCAGCGTTGACGCGACAGGGGAAGCTTTCTTT. The rearrangement uses TRBV29-1 and TRBJ1-1; 7 nucleotides align to TRBD1. The CDR3 has 11 residues. Germline loops: CDR1 SQVTM, CDR2 ANQGSEA. V shed 3 bases, J shed 8 bases, and the junction held 3 bases outside the gene matches.

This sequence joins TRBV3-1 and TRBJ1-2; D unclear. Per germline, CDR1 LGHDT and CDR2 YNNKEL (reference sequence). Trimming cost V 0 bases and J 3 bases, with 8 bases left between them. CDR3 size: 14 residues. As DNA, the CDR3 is TGTGCCAGCAGCCAAGAGGGCCCAGACTATGGCTACACCTTC. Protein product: CASSQEGPDYGYTF.

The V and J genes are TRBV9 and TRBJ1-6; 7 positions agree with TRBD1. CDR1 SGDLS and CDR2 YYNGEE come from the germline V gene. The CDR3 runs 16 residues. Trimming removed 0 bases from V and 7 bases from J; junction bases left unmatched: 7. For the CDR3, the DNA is TGTGCCAGCAGCGTAGGGCGAACAGGGGCCAATTCACCCCTCCACTTT. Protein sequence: CASSVGRTGANSPLHF.